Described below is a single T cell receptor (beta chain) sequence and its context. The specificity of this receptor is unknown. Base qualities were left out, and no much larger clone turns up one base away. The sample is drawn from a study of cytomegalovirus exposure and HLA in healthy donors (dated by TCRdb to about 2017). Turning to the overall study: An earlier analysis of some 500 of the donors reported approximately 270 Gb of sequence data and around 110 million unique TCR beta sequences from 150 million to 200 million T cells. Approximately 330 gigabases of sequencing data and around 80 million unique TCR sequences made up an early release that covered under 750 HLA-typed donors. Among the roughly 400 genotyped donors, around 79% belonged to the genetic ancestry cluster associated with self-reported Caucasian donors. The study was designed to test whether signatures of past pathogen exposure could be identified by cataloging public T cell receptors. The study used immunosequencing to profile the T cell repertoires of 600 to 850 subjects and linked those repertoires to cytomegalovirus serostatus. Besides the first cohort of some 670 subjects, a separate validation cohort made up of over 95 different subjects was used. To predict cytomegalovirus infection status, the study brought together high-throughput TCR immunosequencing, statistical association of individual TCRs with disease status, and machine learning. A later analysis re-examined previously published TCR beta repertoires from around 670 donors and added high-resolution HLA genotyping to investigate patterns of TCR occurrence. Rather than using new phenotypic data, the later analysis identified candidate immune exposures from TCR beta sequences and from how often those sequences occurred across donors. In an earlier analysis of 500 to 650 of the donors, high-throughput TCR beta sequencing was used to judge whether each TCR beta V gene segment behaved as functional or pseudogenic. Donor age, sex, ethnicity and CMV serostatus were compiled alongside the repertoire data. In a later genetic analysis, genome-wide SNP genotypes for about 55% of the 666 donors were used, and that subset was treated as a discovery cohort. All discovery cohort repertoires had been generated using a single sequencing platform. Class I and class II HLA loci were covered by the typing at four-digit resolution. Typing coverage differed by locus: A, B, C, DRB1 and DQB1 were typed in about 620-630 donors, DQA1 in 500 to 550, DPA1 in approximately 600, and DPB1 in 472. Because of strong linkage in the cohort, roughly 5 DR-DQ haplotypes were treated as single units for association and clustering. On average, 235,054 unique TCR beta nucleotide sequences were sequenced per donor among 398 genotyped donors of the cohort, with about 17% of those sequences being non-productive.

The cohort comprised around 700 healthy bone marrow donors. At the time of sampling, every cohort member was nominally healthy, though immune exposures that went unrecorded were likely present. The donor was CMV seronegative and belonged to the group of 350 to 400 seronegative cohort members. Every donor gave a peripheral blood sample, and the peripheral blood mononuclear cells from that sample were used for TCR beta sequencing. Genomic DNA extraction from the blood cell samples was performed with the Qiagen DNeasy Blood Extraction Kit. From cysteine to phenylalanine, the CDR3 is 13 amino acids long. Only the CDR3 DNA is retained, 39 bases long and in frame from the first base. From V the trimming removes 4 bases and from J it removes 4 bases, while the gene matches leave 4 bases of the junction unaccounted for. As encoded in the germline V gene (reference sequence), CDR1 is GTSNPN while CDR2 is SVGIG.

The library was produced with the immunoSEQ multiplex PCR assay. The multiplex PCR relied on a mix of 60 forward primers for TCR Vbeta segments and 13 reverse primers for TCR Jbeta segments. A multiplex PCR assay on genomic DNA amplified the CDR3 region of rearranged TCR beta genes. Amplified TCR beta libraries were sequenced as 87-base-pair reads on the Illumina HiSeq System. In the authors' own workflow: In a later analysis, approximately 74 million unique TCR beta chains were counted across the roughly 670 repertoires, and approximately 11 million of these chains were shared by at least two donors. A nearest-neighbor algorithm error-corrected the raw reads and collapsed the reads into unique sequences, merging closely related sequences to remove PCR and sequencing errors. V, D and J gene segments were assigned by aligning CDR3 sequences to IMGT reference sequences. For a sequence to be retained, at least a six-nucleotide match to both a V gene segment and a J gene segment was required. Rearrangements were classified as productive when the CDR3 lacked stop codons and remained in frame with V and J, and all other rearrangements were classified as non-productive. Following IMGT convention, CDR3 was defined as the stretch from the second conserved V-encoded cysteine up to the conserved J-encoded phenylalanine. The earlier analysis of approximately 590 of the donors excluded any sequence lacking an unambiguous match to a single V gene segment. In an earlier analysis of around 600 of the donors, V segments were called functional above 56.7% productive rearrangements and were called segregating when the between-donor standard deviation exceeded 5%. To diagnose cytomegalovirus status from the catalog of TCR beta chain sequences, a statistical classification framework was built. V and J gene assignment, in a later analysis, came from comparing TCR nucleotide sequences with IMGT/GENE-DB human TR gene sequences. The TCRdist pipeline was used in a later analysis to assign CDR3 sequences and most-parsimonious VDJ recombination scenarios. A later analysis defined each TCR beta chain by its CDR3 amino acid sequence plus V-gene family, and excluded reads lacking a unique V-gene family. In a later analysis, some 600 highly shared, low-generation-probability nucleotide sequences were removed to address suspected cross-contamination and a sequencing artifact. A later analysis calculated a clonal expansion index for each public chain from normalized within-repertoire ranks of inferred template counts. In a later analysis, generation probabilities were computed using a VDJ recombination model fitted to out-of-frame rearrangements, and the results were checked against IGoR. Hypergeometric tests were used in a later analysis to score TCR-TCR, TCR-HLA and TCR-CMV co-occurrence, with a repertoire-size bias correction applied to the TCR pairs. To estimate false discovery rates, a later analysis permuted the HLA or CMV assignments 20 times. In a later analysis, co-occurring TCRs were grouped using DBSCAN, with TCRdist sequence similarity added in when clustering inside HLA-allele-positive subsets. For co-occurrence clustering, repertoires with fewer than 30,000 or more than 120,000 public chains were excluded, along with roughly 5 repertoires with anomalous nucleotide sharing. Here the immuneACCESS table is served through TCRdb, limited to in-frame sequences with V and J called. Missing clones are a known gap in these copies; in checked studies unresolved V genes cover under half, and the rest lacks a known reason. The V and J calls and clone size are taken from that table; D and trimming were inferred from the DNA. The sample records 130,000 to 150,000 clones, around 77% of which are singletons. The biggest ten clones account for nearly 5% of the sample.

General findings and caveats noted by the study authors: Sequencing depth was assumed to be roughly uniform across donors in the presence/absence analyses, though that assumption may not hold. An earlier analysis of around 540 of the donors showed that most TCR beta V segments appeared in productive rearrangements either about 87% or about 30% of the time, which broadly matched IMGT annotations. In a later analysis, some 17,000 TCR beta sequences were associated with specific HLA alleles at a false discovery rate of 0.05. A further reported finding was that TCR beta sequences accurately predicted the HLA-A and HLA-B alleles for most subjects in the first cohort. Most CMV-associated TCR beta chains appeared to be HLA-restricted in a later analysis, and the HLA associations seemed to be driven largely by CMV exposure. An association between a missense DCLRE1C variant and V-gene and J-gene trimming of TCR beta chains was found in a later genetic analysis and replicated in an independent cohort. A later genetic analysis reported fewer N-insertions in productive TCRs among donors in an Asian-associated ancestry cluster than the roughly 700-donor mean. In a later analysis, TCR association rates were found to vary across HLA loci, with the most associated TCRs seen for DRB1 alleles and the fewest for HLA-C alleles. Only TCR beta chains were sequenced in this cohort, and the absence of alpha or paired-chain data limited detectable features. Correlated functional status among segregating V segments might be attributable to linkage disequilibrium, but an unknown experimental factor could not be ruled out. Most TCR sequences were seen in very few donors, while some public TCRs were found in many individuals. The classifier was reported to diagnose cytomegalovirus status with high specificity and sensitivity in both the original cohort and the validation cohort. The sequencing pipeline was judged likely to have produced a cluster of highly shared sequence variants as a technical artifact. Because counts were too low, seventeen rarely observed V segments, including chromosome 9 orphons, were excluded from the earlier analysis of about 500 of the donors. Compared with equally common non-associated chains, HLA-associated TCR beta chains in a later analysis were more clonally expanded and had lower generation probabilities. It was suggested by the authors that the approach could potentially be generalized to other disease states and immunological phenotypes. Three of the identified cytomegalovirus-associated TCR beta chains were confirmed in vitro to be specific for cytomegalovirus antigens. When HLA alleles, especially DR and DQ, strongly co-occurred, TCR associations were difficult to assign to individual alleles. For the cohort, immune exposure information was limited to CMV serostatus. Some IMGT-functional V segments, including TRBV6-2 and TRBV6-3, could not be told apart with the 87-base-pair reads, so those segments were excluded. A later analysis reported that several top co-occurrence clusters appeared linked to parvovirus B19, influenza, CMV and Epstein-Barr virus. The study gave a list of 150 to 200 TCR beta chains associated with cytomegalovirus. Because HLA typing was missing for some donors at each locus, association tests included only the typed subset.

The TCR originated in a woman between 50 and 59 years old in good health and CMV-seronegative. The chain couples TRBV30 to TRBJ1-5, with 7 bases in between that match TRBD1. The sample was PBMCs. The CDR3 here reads CAWTGQRNQPQHF. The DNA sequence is TGTGCCTGGACGGGACAGAGAAATCAGCCCCAGCATTTT.